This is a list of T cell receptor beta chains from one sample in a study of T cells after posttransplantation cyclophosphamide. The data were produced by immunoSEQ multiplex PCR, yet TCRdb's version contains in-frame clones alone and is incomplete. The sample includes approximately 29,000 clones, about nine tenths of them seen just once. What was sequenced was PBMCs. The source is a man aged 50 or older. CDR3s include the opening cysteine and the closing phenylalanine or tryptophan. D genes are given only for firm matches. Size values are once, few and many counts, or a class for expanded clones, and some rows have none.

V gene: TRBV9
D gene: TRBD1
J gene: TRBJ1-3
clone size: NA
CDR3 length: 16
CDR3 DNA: TGTGCCAGCACAGGGGGGACACCAAACTCTGGAAACACCATATATTTT
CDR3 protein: CASTGGTPNSGNTIYF

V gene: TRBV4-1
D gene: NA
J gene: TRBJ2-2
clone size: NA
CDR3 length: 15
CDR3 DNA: TGCGCCAGCAGCCCTGGCCGGGGGAAGGGCGGGGAGCTGTTTTTT
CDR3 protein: CASSPGRGKGGELFF

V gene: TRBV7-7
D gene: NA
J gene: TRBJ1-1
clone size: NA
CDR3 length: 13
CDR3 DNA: TGTGCTAGCAGCTCGGGGGAATGGACTGAAGCTTTCTTT
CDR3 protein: CASSSGEWTEAFF

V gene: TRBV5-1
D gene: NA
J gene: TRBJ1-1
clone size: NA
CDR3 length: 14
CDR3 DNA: TGCGCCAGCAGCTTGGGACATCAAAACACTGAAGCTTTCTTT
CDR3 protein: CASSLGHQNTEAFF

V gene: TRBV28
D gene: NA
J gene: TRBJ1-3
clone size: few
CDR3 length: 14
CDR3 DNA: TGTGCCAGCTACGACAGCGTCTCTGGAAACACCATATATTTT
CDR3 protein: CASYDSVSGNTIYF

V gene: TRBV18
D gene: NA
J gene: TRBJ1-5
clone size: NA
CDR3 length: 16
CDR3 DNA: TGTGCCAGCTCACCTTCGGGGGGTCGAAGCAATCAGCCCCAGCATTTT
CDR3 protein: CASSPSGGRSNQPQHF

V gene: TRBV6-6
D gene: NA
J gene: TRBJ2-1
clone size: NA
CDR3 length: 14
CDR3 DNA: TGTGCCAGCAGTTCTTTTACTTCCTACAATGAGCAGTTCTTC
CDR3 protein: CASSSFTSYNEQFF

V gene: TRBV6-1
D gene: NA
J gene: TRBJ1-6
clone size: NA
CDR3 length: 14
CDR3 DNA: TGTGCCAGCAGTGAAACTGGGGCAAGGTCACCCCTCCACTTT
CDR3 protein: CASSETGARSPLHF

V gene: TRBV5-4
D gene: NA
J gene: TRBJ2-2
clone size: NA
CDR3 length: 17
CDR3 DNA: TGTGCCAGCAGCCGGTACAGTGGGGGCTCCTACACCGGGGAGCTGTTTTTT
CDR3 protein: CASSRYSGGSYTGELFF

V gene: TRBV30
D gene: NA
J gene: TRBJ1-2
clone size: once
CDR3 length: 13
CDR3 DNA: TGTGCCTGGAGTGTAGGAGGTCGTTATGGCTACACCTTC
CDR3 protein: CAWSVGGRYGYTF

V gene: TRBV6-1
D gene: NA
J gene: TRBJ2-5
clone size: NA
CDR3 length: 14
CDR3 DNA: TGTGCCAGCAGTGAAGCGCTGGCAGGGGAGACCCAGTACTTC
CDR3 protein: CASSEALAGETQYF

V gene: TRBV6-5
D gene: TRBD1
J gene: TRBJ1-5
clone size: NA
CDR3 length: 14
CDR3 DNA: TGTGCCAGCAGACTCGGGACAGGGGTTCAGCCCCAGCATTTT
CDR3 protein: CASRLGTGVQPQHF

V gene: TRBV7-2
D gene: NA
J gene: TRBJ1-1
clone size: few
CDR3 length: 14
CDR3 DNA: TGTGCCAGCAGCTCGGGGTCAACGAACACTGAAGCTTTCTTT
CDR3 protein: CASSSGSTNTEAFF

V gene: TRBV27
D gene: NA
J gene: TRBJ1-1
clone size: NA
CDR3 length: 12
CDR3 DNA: TGTGCCAGCAGTTTCTGGAACACTGAAGCTTTCTTT
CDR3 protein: CASSFWNTEAFF

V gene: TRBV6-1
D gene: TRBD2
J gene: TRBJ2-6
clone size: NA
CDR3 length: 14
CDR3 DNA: TGTGCCAGCGGAGCGGGGCCTGGGGCCAACGTCCTGACTTTC
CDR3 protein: CASGAGPGANVLTF

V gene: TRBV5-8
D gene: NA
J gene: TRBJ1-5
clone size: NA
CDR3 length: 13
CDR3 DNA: TGTGCCACCGTTCGCGTAGGGGGTCAGCCCCAGCATTTT
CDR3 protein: CATVRVGGQPQHF

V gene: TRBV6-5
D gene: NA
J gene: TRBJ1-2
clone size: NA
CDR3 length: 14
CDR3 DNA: TGTGCCAGCAGTATAGTCCGGGACGGGAGTGGCTACACCTTC
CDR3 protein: CASSIVRDGSGYTF

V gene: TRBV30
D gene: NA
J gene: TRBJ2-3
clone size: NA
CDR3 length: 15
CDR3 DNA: TGTGCCTGGTCCCCTGGAGGGAGAAGCACAGATACGCAGTATTTT
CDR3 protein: CAWSPGGRSTDTQYF

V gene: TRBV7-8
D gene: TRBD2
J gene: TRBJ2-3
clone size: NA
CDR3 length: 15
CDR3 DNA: TGTGCCAGCAGCTCAATAGCGGGAGGTGGAGATACGCAGTATTTT
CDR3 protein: CASSSIAGGGDTQYF

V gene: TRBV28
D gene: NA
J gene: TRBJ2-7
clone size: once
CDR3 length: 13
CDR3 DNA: TGTGCCAGCAGACCCACAGGGATCTACGAGCAGTACTTC
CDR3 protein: CASRPTGIYEQYF

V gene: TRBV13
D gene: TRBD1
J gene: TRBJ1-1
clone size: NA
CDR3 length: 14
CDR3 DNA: TGTGCCAGCAGCATCGGACAGGGGGCAACTGAAGCTTTCTTT
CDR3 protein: CASSIGQGATEAFF

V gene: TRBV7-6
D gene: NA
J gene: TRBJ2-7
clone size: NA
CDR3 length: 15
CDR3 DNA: TGTGCCAGCAGCCCCGGGGTGGGACACTCCTACGAGCAGTACTTC
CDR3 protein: CASSPGVGHSYEQYF

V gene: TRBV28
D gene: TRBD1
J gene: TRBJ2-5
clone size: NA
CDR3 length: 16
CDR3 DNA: TGTGCCAGCAGCCCGGCCTCCGGGACAGGGAATCGATTACTTTACTTC
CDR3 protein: CASSPASGTGNRLLYF

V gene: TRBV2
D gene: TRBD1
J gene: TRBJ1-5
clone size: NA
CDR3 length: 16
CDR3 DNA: TGTGCCAGCAGTATCGGACAGGAATCTAGCAATCAGCCCCAGCATTTT
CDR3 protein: CASSIGQESSNQPQHF